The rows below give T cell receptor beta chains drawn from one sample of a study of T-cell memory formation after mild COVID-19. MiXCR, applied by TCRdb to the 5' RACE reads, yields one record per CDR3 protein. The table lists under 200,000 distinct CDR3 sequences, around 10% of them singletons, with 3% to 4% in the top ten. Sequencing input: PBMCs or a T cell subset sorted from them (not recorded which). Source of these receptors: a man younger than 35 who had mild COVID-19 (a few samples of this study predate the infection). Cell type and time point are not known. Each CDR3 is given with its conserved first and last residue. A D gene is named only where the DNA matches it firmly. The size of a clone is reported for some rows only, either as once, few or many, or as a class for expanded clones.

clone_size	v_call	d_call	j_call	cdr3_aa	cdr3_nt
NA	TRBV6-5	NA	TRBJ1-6	CASSSEYRLPPLHF	TGTGCCAGCAGCTCCGAGTACCGGCTACCGCCCCTCCACTTT
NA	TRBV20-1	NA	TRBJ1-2	CSAPTDGGYTF	TGCAGTGCTCCGACGGACGGAGGCTACACCTTC
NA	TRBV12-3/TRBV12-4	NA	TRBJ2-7	CASSLGTTYEQYF	TGTGCCAGCAGTTTAGGGACTACCTACGAGCAGTACTTC
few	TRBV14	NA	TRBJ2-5	CASSLGAIRQRSRTQYF	TGTGCCAGCAGCCTAGGGGCGATCCGGCAAAGGTCTAGAACCCAGTACTTC
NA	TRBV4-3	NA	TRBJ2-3	CASSPQPGADTQYF	TGCGCCAGCAGCCCCCAACCAGGGGCAGATACGCAGTATTTT
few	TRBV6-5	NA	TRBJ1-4	CASRGPGAGEKLFF	TGTGCCAGCAGGGGTCCAGGGGCGGGTGAAAAACTGTTTTTT
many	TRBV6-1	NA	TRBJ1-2	CASSARTYGYTF	TGTGCCAGCAGTGCCAGGACCTATGGCTACACCTTC
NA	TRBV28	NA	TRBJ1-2	CASSLGWHYGYTF	TGTGCCAGCAGTTTGGGGTGGCATTATGGCTACACCTTC
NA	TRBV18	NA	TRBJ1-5	CASSPPGNQPQHF	TGTGCCAGCTCACCACCGGGGAATCAGCCCCAGCATTTT
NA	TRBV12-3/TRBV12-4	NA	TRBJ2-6	CASRPTGSGANVLTF	TGTGCCAGCAGACCGACGGGCTCTGGGGCCAACGTCCTGACTTTC
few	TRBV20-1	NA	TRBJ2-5	CSARGGRQETQYF	TGCAGTGCTAGAGGAGGGAGACAAGAGACCCAGTACTTC
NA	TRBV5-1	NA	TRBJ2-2	CASSSANTGELFF	TGCGCCAGCAGCAGTGCAAACACCGGGGAGCTGTTTTTT
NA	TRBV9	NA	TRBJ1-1	CASSVMGNTEAFF	TGTGCCAGCAGCGTCATGGGGAACACTGAAGCTTTCTTT
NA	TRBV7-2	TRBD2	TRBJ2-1	CASRRGGSYNEQFF	TGTGCCAGCAGGCGGGGGGGCTCCTACAATGAGCAGTTCTTC
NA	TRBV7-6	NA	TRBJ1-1	CASSLSSNTEAFF	TGTGCCAGCAGCTTAAGCAGCAACACTGAAGCTTTCTTT
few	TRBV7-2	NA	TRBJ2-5	CASRTVETQYF	TGTGCCAGCAGGACCGTGGAGACCCAGTACTTC
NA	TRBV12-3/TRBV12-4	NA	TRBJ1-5	CASSSVQGHQHF	TGTGCCAGCAGTTCAGTTCAAGGGCACCAGCATTTT
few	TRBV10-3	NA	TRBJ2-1	CATSPTYNEQFF	TGTGCCACATCTCCTACATACAATGAGCAGTTCTTC
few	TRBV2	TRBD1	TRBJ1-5	CASRGDSNQPQHF	TGTGCCAGCAGAGGGGACAGTAATCAGCCCCAGCATTTT
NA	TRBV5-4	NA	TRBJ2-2	CASSQDMNTGELFF	TGTGCCAGCAGCCAGGACATGAACACCGGGGAGCTGTTTTTT
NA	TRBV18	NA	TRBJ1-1	CASSPYDPGSGTEAFF	TGTGCCAGCTCACCATACGATCCCGGGAGCGGCACTGAAGCTTTCTTT
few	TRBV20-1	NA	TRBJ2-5	CSAPPGLSPGTQYF	TGCAGTGCTCCCCCCGGCCTCTCTCCCGGGACCCAGTACTTC
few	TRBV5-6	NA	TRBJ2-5	CASSWRGGGETQYF	TGTGCCAGCAGCTGGAGAGGGGGTGGCGAGACCCAGTACTTC
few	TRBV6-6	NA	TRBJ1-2	CASSSIGRRVPNYGYTF	TGTGCCAGCAGTTCTATAGGACGGAGGGTTCCTAACTATGGCTACACCTTC
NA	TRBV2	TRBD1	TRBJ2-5	CASRGLDRAEGETQYF	TGTGCCAGCAGAGGACTTGACAGGGCCGAGGGCGAGACCCAGTACTTC
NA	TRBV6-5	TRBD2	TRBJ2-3	CASSYWGGSTDTQYF	TGTGCCAGCAGTTACTGGGGGGGGAGCACAGATACGCAGTATTTT
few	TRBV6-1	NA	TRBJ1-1	CASSTEVGGTEAFF	TGTGCCAGCAGCACCGAAGTGGGGGGCACTGAAGCTTTCTTT
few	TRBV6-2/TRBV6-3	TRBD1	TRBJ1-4	CASSLGTELNEKLFF	TGTGCCAGCAGTTTAGGGACAGAGCTAAATGAAAAACTGTTTTTT
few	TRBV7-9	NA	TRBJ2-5	CASSFQHRTQYF	TGTGCCAGCAGCTTTCAGCACCGGACCCAGTACTTC
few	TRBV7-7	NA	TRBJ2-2	CASSDPGGPGELFF	TGTGCTAGCAGCGATCCAGGGGGGCCCGGGGAGCTGTTTTTT
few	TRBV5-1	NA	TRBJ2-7	CASSFGRLNSYEQYF	TGCGCCAGCAGCTTCGGTCGCTTGAACTCCTACGAGCAGTACTTC
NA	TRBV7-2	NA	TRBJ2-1	CASSLAHGREHEQFF	TGTGCCAGCAGCTTAGCGCATGGAAGGGAACATGAGCAGTTCTTC
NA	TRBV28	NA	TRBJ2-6	CASSLTGRSGANVLTF	TGTGCCAGCAGTTTGACAGGCCGCTCTGGGGCCAACGTCCTGACTTTC
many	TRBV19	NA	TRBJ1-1	CASSILAHSTEAFF	TGTGCCAGTAGTATTCTAGCCCACAGCACTGAAGCTTTCTTT
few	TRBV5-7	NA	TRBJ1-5	CASSLKAYSNQPQHF	TGTGCCAGCAGCTTGAAGGCCTATAGCAATCAGCCCCAGCATTTT
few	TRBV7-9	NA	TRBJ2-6	CASSLSSTGANVLTF	TGTGCCAGCAGCTTATCCTCTACTGGGGCCAACGTCCTGACTTTC
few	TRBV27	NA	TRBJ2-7	CASSSLGTDSYEQYF	TGTGCCAGCAGTTCGCTAGGGACGGACTCCTACGAGCAGTACTTC
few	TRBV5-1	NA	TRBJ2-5	CASYPPTGRETQYF	TGCGCCAGCTACCCTCCAACAGGGAGGGAGACCCAGTACTTC